One and the same sample provided the 13 T cell receptor beta chains below, sequenced in a study of blood T cell repertoires in COVID-19. Sequenced by immunoSEQ multiplex PCR; TCRdb stores in-frame clones only, minus some. The data contain 70,000 to 100,000 clones, 75% to 90% of them seen just once; the ten biggest clones take up roughly 1.2%. Input material: peripheral blood. The source is a man at least 80 years old with active or convalescent COVID-19.

The sample holds a few counts of this clone. DNA for the CDR3: TGTGCCACCAGCAGCGTCTCCTACGAGCAGTACTTC. It specifies CATSSVSYEQYF. The chain joins TRBV15 to TRBJ2-7; no clear D gene. Between the trimmed V and J ends, which lost 3 bases and 0 bases, there was a span of 3 bases. The CDR3 has 12 residues. Germline assignment: CDR1 LNHNV and CDR2 YYDKDF (reference sequence).

The chain has TRBV7-9 and TRBJ1-2; TRBD1 matches 8 bases. The CDR3 spans 15 residues. Looked up from germline, CDR1 is SEHNR and CDR2 is FQNEAQ (reference sequence). J was trimmed by 5 bases and V by 1 base; bases with no gene match: 6. For the CDR3, the DNA is TGTGCCAGCAGCTTAGAGACAGGGGCAGCATATGGCTACACCTTC. Translation: CASSLETGAAYGYTF.

V and J are TRBV29-1 and TRBJ2-7, with D possibly matching TRBD1 (5 bases). CDR3 length: 13 residues. V was cut by 4 bases and J by 3 bases, with 13 bases left in between. CDR1 and CDR2 from the germline V gene are SQVTM and ANQGSEA. The CDR3 sequence is CSVARANHYEQYF. CDR3 in DNA: TGCAGCGTTGCCAGGGCTAACCACTACGAGCAGTACTTC.

The genes are TRBV5-6 and TRBJ1-2; 8 nucleotides agree with TRBD1. Germline values: CDR1 SGHDT, CDR2 YYEEEE. This CDR3 spans 13 amino acids. J gave up 7 bases and V 0 bases, and 2 bases lay outside the gene matches. The CDR3 DNA is TGTGCCAGCAGCTTGGGGACAGGGAGTGGCTACACCTTC. It translates to CASSLGTGSGYTF.

The chain uses TRBV5-6 and TRBJ1-2; D unclear. This CDR3 spans 14 amino acids. V lost 0 bases and J 1 base, leaving 7 bases between the germline ends. Germline CDR1 SGHDT, CDR2 YYEEEE. In DNA form, the CDR3 reads TGTGCCAGCAGCTTGGTGTCGGTTAACTATGGCTACACCTTC. Its translation is CASSLVSVNYGYTF.

This rearrangement joins TRBV4-2 to TRBJ1-2; 8 bases agree with TRBD1. V trimming: 4 bases; J trimming: 5 bases; junction bases outside the gene matches: 15. Germline CDR1 reads LGHNA; CDR2 reads YNFKEQ. The CDR3 loop spans 17 amino acids. The DNA for the CDR3 is TGTGCCAGCAGCCTTGGGACAGGCTACCCGACCCTTTATGGCTACACCTTC. It specifies CASSLGTGYPTLYGYTF.

The V and J genes are TRBV28 and TRBJ1-3; D might be TRBD1 (6 bases). Between the trimmed V and J ends, which lost 6 bases and 0 bases, there was a span of 15 bases. The CDR3 spans 16 residues. Germline V gene lookup returns CDR1 MDHEN and CDR2 SYDVKM. The CDR3 here is CASRRIGTSSGNTIYF. The CDR3 DNA sequence: TGTGCCAGCAGGAGAATAGGGACATCCTCTGGAAACACCATATATTTT.

This chain connects TRBV21-1 to TRBJ1-6. TRBV21-1 is described as a pseudogene. The CDR3 spans 16 residues. CDR3 DNA sequence: TGTGCCAGCAGCAAACCCCAAACTAAGTATAATTCACCCCTCCACTTT. Its protein is CASSKPQTKYNSPLHF.

This chain connects TRBV6-5 to TRBJ2-1; 10 bases fit TRBD2. Germline CDR1 and CDR2: MNHEY and SVGAGI. Germline trimming cut 10 bases from V and 6 bases from J; bases unmatched to any gene: 6. The length of the CDR3 is 13 residues. CDR3 DNA: TGTGCCACCGCGGGACTAGCGCTCAATGAGCAGTTCTTC. It specifies CATAGLALNEQFF.

The chain employs TRBV18 and TRBJ2-7; maybe TRBD1 (5 bases). Trimming took off 4 bases at V and 2 bases at J, with 12 bases between the two ends. There are 14 residues in the CDR3. CDR1 KGHSH and CDR2 LQKENI come from the germline V gene. CDR3: CASSLDTQTYEQYF. CDR3 sequence (DNA): TGTGCCAGCTCACTGGACACCCAAACCTACGAGCAGTACTTC.

This sequence joins TRBV2 and TRBJ1-2, with D tentatively TRBD1 (6 bases). The CDR3 has 14 amino acids. The V and J ends lost 6 bases and 4 bases respectively, with 15 bases between them. From germline, CDR1 is SNHLY and CDR2 FYNNEI. The CDR3: CASRSDSDIYGYTF. The CDR3 DNA sequence: TGTGCCAGCAGATCGGACAGTGATATCTATGGCTACACCTTC.

The chain joins TRBV19 to TRBJ2-5, with 8 bases identical to TRBD1. J lost 2 bases, V lost 6 bases, and 8 bases had no gene match. Germline V gene data show CDR1 as LNHDA and CDR2 as SQIVND (reference sequence). The CDR3 spans 15 residues. The CDR3 sequence: CASSRTGLSQETQYF. The CDR3, as DNA: TGTGCCAGTAGCCGGACAGGGCTCAGTCAAGAGACCCAGTACTTC. Full variable domain (outside the CDR3, taken from reference TRBV19 and TRBJ2-5): DGGITQSPKYLFRKEGQNVTLSCEQNLNHDAMYWYRQDPGQGLRLIYYSQIVNDFQKGDIAEGYSVSREKKESFPLTVTSAQKNPTAFYLCASSRTGLSQETQYFGPGTRLLVL.

This chain connects TRBV7-9 to TRBJ2-1; TRBD2 aligns across 9 bases. Trimming removed 3 bases from V and 3 bases from J; junction bases left unmatched: 3. CDR1 and CDR2 (germline): SEHNR, FQNEAQ (reference sequence). The CDR3 is made up of 15 amino acids. The DNA for the CDR3 is TGTGCCAGCAGCTTGGATAGCGGGAGCTACAATGAGCAGTTCTTC. This translates into CASSLDSGSYNEQFF.